This section outlines one T cell receptor beta chain sequence together with its context. The CDR3 extends over 16 amino acids. The V segment lost 4 bases and the J segment 1 base; nucleotides outside the gene matches: 6. The germline gives CDR1 SGHRS, CDR2 YFSETQ. Primers: 60 Vbeta forward and 13 Jbeta reverse. Clones were read by immunoSEQ multiplex PCR, and TCRdb kept only the in-frame ones, dropping some. Of about 120,000 clones in the sample, roughly 80% were seen once. This sample is part of a study of cytomegalovirus exposure and HLA in healthy donors. The receptor was isolated from a middle-aged woman in good health and CMV-seropositive. This rearrangement joins TRBV5-1 to TRBJ2-3; 10 bases are a match to TRBD2. Input material: PBMCs. The CDR3 DNA reads as TGCGCCAGCAGCCCAGGACTAGCGGTACGCACAGATACGCAGTATTTT. Protein product: CASSPGLAVRTDTQYF.